Detailed here is one TCR beta chain. The CDR3 is made up of 13 amino acids. V gave up 5 bases and J gave up 10 bases, with 17 bases separating them. Germline assignment: CDR1 SGHTA and CDR2 FQGTGA. This record belongs to a study of T-cell reconstitution after alpha-beta-depleted transplantation in children. Preparing the TCRbeta library involved the use of unique molecular identifiers. One entry per CDR3 protein, called by TCRdb with MiXCR from the PCR reads. The repertoire consists of about 400,000 distinct CDR3 sequences, with more than 10% occurring once and the leading ten covering about 4%. The J gene is TRBJ1-1, the V gene TRBV7-3; perhaps TRBD1 as D (6 bases). The specimen comprised PBMCs, sampled from the stem cell graft. The origin of this receptor is a human donor who donated a stem cell graft to a child with Fanconi anemia. CDR3 sequence reads: CASSDTEGVRAFF. CDR3 DNA: TGTGCCAGCAGCGATACCGAGGGGGTTCGAGCTTTCTTT.